The entry below gives a single TCR beta chain sequence along with its context. In this sample, this clone turned up once. Its antigen remains unidentified. Within one base of it there is no much larger clone, and no base qualities were kept. Taken with the paper, the label for time point translates to: baseline before first vaccination. Vaccinee samples came from UK trials COV001 and COV002, including a single-blind randomized controlled phase 2/3 trial of AZD1222 (ChAdOx1 nCoV-19) in healthy adults. For TCRbeta chain sequencing, PBMC samples were collected from trial participants at day 0 and at day 28 after the second dose. The CDR3 regions of human TCRbeta chains were analyzed by immunosequencing. Per the original workflow: TCRs in the repertoires were matched against a reference library of SARS-CoV-2-specific TCRs that had been generated with the MIRA antigen-specificity platform. Breadth meant the fraction of unique TCRs that were SARS-CoV-2-associated, whereas depth meant the fraction of total T cells that were SARS-CoV-2-associated. Using the MIRA data, every spike-specific TCR was mapped to the spike region that the TCR reacted to and assigned to either a CD4 or a CD8 class. Log10-transformed breadth and depth values were compared by one-way ANOVA with Sidak's multiple comparisons tests. The table was pulled from immuneACCESS by TCRdb, which kept in-frame rearrangements only. Such tables lose some clones; where checked, under half of the loss comes from unresolved V genes, and the rest has no known cause. Clonal size and the V and J genes are those of that table, whereas D and trimming came from the DNA. The sample has about 130,000 clones on record, approximately 90% of them singletons. The top ten clones comprise 6.9% of the sample.

This sample is part of a study of T cell responses to AZD1222 COVID-19 vaccine (TCRdb year 2021). In the study overall: AZD1222 recipients with second doses at about 4 weeks or about 12 weeks were pooled, because spike-specific TCR depth and breadth did not differ between schedules. A total of just over 230 trial participants underwent TCR sequencing, of whom 207 had received two doses of AZD1222 and 26 had received two doses of the MenACWY control vaccine. Trial participants were enrolled into age subgroups of 18-55, 56-69 and 70-plus years, which contained around 150, 29 and 61 TCR-sequenced participants, respectively. Results the study describes overall, beyond this receptor: Reportedly, close to half of the unique spike-specific TCRs recognized epitopes lying outside the regions that are mutated in the B.1.351 and B.1.1.7 variants. Conclusions about previously exposed vaccinees are limited, since just five or six AZD1222 recipients were seropositive for SARS-CoV-2 at baseline. No day 14 peak-response samples were available, so repertoires were characterized only after the peak T cell response. A significant rise in spike-specific TCR breadth and depth was observed after two AZD1222 doses relative to day 0 and relative to MenACWY recipients. The vaccine-associated CD4 TCRs covered the entire spike protein, and the dominant responses fell in regions 160-218 and 743-854. Most participants were white British and females outnumbered males, and the authors suggested that clonal diversity may have been underestimated. In the small 56-69-year group, the increase in depth fell short of significance, most likely because of low power.

The TCR originated in an adult in good health. The specimen comprised peripheral blood, sampled on day 0 of AZD1222 vaccination.

This receptor carries the CDR3 CASSPTDSGYTF. The DNA sequence is TGTGCCAGCAGCCCTACAGATAGTGGCTACACCTTC. The chain couples TRBV12-3 or TRBV12-4 to TRBJ1-2, with no D gene named confidently. Deletion took 6 bases off V and 7 bases off J, with a span of 12 bases between the germline ends. The CDR3 spans 12 residues, from the cysteine through the phenylalanine. Only the CDR3 DNA stays, 36 bases, in frame from base 1.